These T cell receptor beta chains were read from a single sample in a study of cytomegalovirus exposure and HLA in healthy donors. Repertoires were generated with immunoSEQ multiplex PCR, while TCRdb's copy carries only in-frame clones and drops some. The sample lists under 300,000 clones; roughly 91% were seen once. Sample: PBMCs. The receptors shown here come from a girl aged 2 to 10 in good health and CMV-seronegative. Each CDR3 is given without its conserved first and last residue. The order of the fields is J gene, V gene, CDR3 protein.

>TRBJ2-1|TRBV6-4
ASSEGTGADEQF
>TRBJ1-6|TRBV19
ASSTNGTPNSPLH
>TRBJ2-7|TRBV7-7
ASSLGANSPLDEQY
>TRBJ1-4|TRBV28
ASYRGNEKLF
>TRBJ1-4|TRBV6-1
ASSEWRGTTNEKLF
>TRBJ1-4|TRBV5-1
ASSLQGAVDEKLF
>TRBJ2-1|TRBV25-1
ASRRQFEQF
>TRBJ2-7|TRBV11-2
ASSSGTDYEQY
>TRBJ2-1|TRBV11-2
ASSPRVSSYNEQF
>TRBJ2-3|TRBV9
ASSVDPPSGTLNTQY
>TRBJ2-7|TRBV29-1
SVVDRGLHEQY